Shown below are 18 T cell receptor beta chains from a single sample sequenced in a study of beta chain features in type 1 diabetes. The entirety of the isolated RNA underwent reverse transcription, so expressed TCRB transcripts were sequenced. Profiling relied on immunoSEQ multiplex PCR, and the TCRdb table lists in-frame clones only, not all of them. The data show around 430,000 clones, 30% seen once. Sequenced: naive CD4+ T cells from blood. The receptor set was obtained from a man younger than 35 in good health.

This chain links TRBV30 with TRBJ2-2, with 7 bases matching TRBD1. V lost 3 bases and J lost 6; bases outside the gene matches: 13. CDR3 length equals 16 residues. The V gene's germline CDR1 is GTSNPN and CDR2 SVGIG (reference sequence). The CDR3 region is CAWSADRVEVAGELFF. Written as DNA, the CDR3 is TGTGCCTGGAGCGCCGACAGGGTAGAGGTAGCCGGGGAGCTGTTTTTT.

The CDR3 bases are TGTGCCAGCTCACCCCGCCCGGGAGTTAGCACAGATACGCAGTATTTT. Protein: CASSPRPGVSTDTQYF. The chain uses TRBV18 and TRBJ2-3; tentative D call: TRBD2 (6 bases). This CDR3 spans 16 amino acids. Per the germline V gene, CDR1 is KGHSH and CDR2 is LQKENI. V dropped 3 bases and J dropped 0 bases, with 13 bases sitting between them.

V is TRBV15 and J is TRBJ2-7; TRBD1 aligns across 11 bases. The V gene end was trimmed by 0 bases and the J gene end by 2 bases; junction bases not matched to a gene: 3. The CDR3 extends over 16 amino acids. Germline CDR1 LNHNV, CDR2 YYDKDF (reference sequence). In nucleotides, the CDR3 is TGTGCCACCAGCAGAGATCCGGACAGGGGGCCCTACGAGCAGTACTTC. Its translation: CATSRDPDRGPYEQYF. Full variable domain (outside the CDR3, taken from reference TRBV15 and TRBJ2-7): DAMVIQNPRYQVTQFGKPVTLSCSQTLNHNVMYWYQQKSSQAPKLLFHYYDKDFNNEADTPDNFQSRRPNTSFCFLDIRSPGLGDTAMYLCATSRDPDRGPYEQYFGPGTRLTVT.

This sequence joins TRBV6-5 and TRBJ2-7; D gene uncertain. V lost 0 bases and J 4 bases, leaving 10 bases between the germline ends. This CDR3 is 14 amino acids long. Germline lookup yields CDR1 MNHEY and CDR2 SVGAGI. In DNA form, the CDR3 reads TGTGCCAGCAGTTACTCGATTGGGGTTTACGAGCAGTACTTC. Its translation is CASSYSIGVYEQYF.

This clone was found a few times. The sample has other DNA sequences that encode this CDR3 too. The rearrangement joins TRBV9 to TRBJ2-3, with 7 bases fitting TRBD2. This CDR3 is built from 15 residues. V lost 2 bases, J lost 0 bases, and 3 bases stayed unmatched. Germline V gene lookup returns CDR1 SGDLS and CDR2 YYNGEE. The CDR3 sequence: CASSVGGGSTDTQYF. CDR3 coding DNA: TGTGCCAGCAGCGTTGGGGGAGGGAGCACAGATACGCAGTATTTT.

V gene TRBV7-9 combines with J gene TRBJ2-1; D uncertain. Germline-derived CDR1 and CDR2 are SEHNR and FQNEAQ (reference sequence). This CDR3 comprises 17 residues. Trimming shortened V by 2 bases and J by 2 bases, and 16 bases separated the two germline ends. In nucleotides, the CDR3 is TGTGCCAGCAGCTTACGTGGTTCAGGCCTTACCTACAATGAGCAGTTCTTC. Translation gives CASSLRGSGLTYNEQFF.

This clone was seen more than once but under ten times. The chain employs TRBV5-1 and TRBJ2-5; D is ambiguous. This CDR3 is built from 14 residues. Germline loops: CDR1 SGHRS, CDR2 YFSETQ. With 7 bases removed from V and 4 bases from J, the gap between germline ends came to 17 bases. CDR3: CASGGLAGSETQYF. In DNA form, the CDR3 reads TGCGCCAGCGGCGGTTTGGCAGGCTCAGAGACCCAGTACTTC.

The chain is built from TRBV5-1 and TRBJ2-1; 8 nucleotides line up with TRBD2. Germline values: CDR1 SGHRS, CDR2 YFSETQ. CDR3 size: 13 residues. Trimming took 4 bases from V and 7 from J; bases not matched to a gene: 4. CDR3 in DNA: TGCGCCAGCAGCCCCAGACTAGCGAATGAGCAGTTCTTC. Its translation is CASSPRLANEQFF. The variable domain in full, completed from reference TRBV5-1 and TRBJ2-1, reads KAGVTQTPRYLIKTRGQQVTLSCSPISGHRSVSWYQQTPGQGLQFLFEYFSETQRNKGNFPGRFSGRQFSNSRSEMNVSTLELGDSALYLCASSPRLANEQFFGPGTRLTVL.

The gene calls are TRBV27 and TRBJ2-7, with a tentative D call TRBD1 (6 bases). This CDR3 contains 16 residues. Germline V lookup: CDR1 MNHEY, CDR2 SMNVEV (reference sequence). Trimming cost V 2 bases and J 5 bases, with 19 bases left between them. For the CDR3, the DNA is TGTGCCAGCAGTTTACTCGCCAGGGGAAGTAGGAACGAGCAGTACTTC. This gives the protein CASSLLARGSRNEQYF.

The V and J genes are TRBV12-5 and TRBJ2-5; 16 nucleotides line up with TRBD2. After removal of 0 bases from V and 4 bases from J, the junction contained 5 bases not matched to a gene. The CDR3 loop spans 18 amino acids. Germline V gene sequence: CDR1 LGHNT, CDR2 FRNRAP. The CDR3 region has the DNA TGTGCTAGTGGTTTGGTATTTGGGACTAGCGGGAGGGGAGAGACCCAGTACTTC. Translating it yields CASGLVFGTSGRGETQYF. Combining the CDR3 with reference TRBV12-5 and TRBJ2-5 gives the whole variable domain DARVTQTPRHKVTEMGQEVTMRCQPILGHNTVFWYRQTMMQGLELLAYFRNRAPLDDSGMPKDRFSAEMPDATLATLKIQPSEPRDSAVYFCASGLVFGTSGRGETQYFGPGTRLLVL.

The chain employs TRBV29-1 and TRBJ2-6; D unclear. CDR1 SQVTM and CDR2 ANQGSEA come from the germline V gene. This CDR3 is built from 15 residues. V lost 4 bases and J 1 base, leaving 11 bases between the germline ends. DNA of the CDR3: TGCAGCGTTGGGGATAAGAAGTCTGGGGCCAACGTCCTGACTTTC. Translating gives CSVGDKKSGANVLTF.

This clone showed up just a few times. The J gene is TRBJ2-2, the V gene TRBV4-2; 8 bases line up with TRBD1. CDR1 is LGHNA and CDR2 is YNFKEQ in the germline V gene. The CDR3 has 15 residues. V was pared by 4 bases and J by 5 bases, with 6 bases of the junction left unmatched. The CDR3 loop is CASSLGQGGTGELFF. The DNA of the CDR3 is TGTGCCAGCAGCCTAGGACAGGGAGGTACCGGGGAGCTGTTTTTT.

The V gene is TRBV30, the J gene TRBJ2-4, with D unresolved. Trimming pared 5 bases from V and 0 bases from J, leaving 5 bases between. Germline-derived CDR1 and CDR2 are GTSNPN and SVGIG (reference sequence). This CDR3 comprises 12 residues. The CDR3 spells CAWGVAKNIQYF. The CDR3, as DNA: TGTGCCTGGGGGGTAGCCAAAAACATTCAGTACTTC. Looking up the rest from reference TRBV30 and TRBJ2-4 gives the full variable domain: SQTIHQWPATLVQPVGSPLSLECTVEGTSNPNLYWYRQAAGRGLQLLFYSVGIGQISSEVPQNLSASRPQDRQFILSSKKLLLSDSGFYLCAWGVAKNIQYFGAGTRLSVL.

The J gene is TRBJ2-7, the V gene TRBV2; 8 bases are shared with TRBD1. The CDR3 sequence is 13 residues long. The junction had 10 bases not matched to a gene; V was cut back by 9 bases and J by 6 bases. The germline gives CDR1 SNHLY, CDR2 FYNNEI. Here the CDR3 reads CARSGQGLSEQYF. The DNA for the CDR3 is TGTGCCAGATCAGGACAGGGATTGAGCGAGCAGTACTTC.

In nucleotides, the CDR3 is TGCAGTGCTGCACTCCCGGGTGAGCAGTTCTTC. It codes for CSAALPGEQFF. The rearrangement links TRBV20-1 to TRBJ2-1; D is undetermined. Germline lookup yields CDR1 DFQATT and CDR2 SNEGSKA (reference sequence). V was shortened by 5 bases and J by 9 bases, with 11 bases between the two germline ends. This CDR3 contains 11 residues.

The chain combines TRBV11-2 with TRBJ2-1; D call uncertain. The ends were cut back, 5 bases at V and 6 bases at J, with 8 bases in the middle. Germline V gives CDR1 SGHAT, CDR2 FQNNGV. This CDR3 contains 12 residues. The CDR3 spells CASSDRVNEQFF. DNA of the CDR3: TGTGCCAGCAGCGACCGGGTCAATGAGCAGTTCTTC.

The V gene is TRBV9, the J gene TRBJ2-7; TRBD2 is a possible D gene (6 bases). There are 14 residues in the CDR3. The V end lost 0 bases, the J end lost 3 bases, and 10 bases lay between the germline ends. Germline loops: CDR1 SGDLS, CDR2 YYNGEE. The CDR3 DNA follows: TGTGCCAGCAGCGTAGTTGGGACTGGCTACGAGCAGTACTTC. Translated: CASSVVGTGYEQYF. Full variable domain (rest looked up from reference TRBV9 and TRBJ2-7): DSGVTQTPKHLITATGQRVTLRCSPRSGDLSVYWYQQSLDQGLQFLIQYYNGEERAKGNILERFSAQQFPDLHSELNLSSLELGDSALYFCASSVVGTGYEQYFGPGTRLTVT.

This clone came up a few times. The chain uses TRBV28 and TRBJ2-7; 9 nucleotides align to TRBD2. CDR3 length: 15 amino acids. The junction had 8 bases not matched to a gene; V was cut back by 4 bases and J by 4 bases. Germline assignment: CDR1 MDHEN and CDR2 SYDVKM. The CDR3 protein is CASSSPGTSSYEQYF. Written as DNA, the CDR3 is TGTGCCAGCAGTTCCCCCGGGACTAGCAGTTACGAGCAGTACTTC.